This T cell receptor (beta chain) originates from a study of OX40 agonist ivuxolimab in advanced cancers. Study-wide context: The group had a mean age of approximately 60 years, ranged from about 23 to 85, and was 75% to 85% male.

In the case of this clone: The antigen is unknown.

Sequencing used immunoSEQ multiplex PCR; TCRdb keeps in-frame clones, though not all of them. Of some 76,000 clones in the sample, about 82% were seen once. Trimming removed 6 bases from V and 5 bases from J, with 19 bases in between. This CDR3 is 15 amino acids long. CDR1 is MRHNA and CDR2 is SNTAGT in the germline V gene. Study results and caveats: The study found that CD8+ T cells averaged more expanded clones than CD4+.

The receptor's source is an adult with an advanced solid tumor such as melanoma, head and neck, liver or kidney cancer. The input for sequencing was CD4+ or CD8+ T cells sorted from blood, taken in a trial of the OX40 agonist ivuxolimab. The chain recombines TRBV6-4 with TRBJ2-5, with D possibly being TRBD1 (6 bases). CDR3 sequence (DNA): TGTGCCAGCAGAATTCCACAGGGTTCTTGGGAGACCCAGTACTTC. Its protein product is CASRIPQGSWETQYF.